This TCR beta chain appears in the sequencing data of a study of T cells after yellow fever vaccination (dated by TCRdb to the late 2010s). In the study overall: The SMART-Seq v4 Ultra Low Input RNA kit was used to prepare libraries from fractions with low cell numbers. Two healthy male donors, one aged 18 to 30 and one aged 30 to 40 years, made up the cohort. Blood was drawn at multiple timepoints before and after primary and secondary immunization, with bulk PBMC replicates and cell subsets isolated. To follow T-cell clones before and after primary and booster YFV17D yellow fever vaccination, bulk TCR alpha and beta repertoires were sequenced over time.

TCR cDNA was synthesized by 5'RACE template switching, through which a universal primer site and unique molecular identifiers were introduced. cDNA synthesis was primed from both the TCR alpha and TCR beta constant segments. Library amplification used two PCR steps, and the second PCR step added sample barcodes and sequencing adapters. Sequencing of the libraries was done on either Illumina HiSeq 2500 (2x100 bp) or NovaSeq (2x150 bp). For the original study's pipeline: Reads were demultiplexed and collapsed into UMI consensus sequences with MIGEC, and V(D)J alignment was performed with MiXCR. Vaccine-responding clonotypes were defined with edgeR using replicate PBMC samples, requiring FDR below 0.01 and a log2 fold change above 5 up to day 15. Bulk clonotypes were assigned CD4 or CD8 identity according to which sequenced CD4 or CD8 repertoire held them at higher abundance. Starting from the raw public reads, TCRdb applied fastp trimming at Q25, assembled clones with MiXCR and retained in-frame beta chains. Rows matching on CDR3 protein sequence are summarized as one entry with the most common DNA and genes. TCRdb's processing, not the authors' own work, is the source of the V and J calls. This sample is represented by hundreds of thousands of distinct CDR3 sequences; over 5% of them were singletons. Approximately 15% of the sample belongs to the ten largest clones.

The full study reports these points: Computational filtering was required because FACS-sorted repertoires could contain abundant contaminating clonotypes from the bulk population. Most clones expanded after primary vaccination (approximately 96% of CD4 and around nine tenths of CD8) were re-detected after the booster, suggesting that broad memory maintenance occurred. A small fraction of clonotypes appeared in both the CD4 and CD8 compartments, likely as a result of convergent recombination. Because the study included only a couple of donors, the extent to which the findings can be generalized is limited. The secondary T-cell response was found to be weaker but faster than the primary response, with a peak reached on day 5 rather than on day 15.

V trim: 4 bases; J trim: 5 bases; unmatched bases: 5. In the germline V gene, CDR1 corresponds to SGHRS and CDR2 to YFSETQ. Reading from cysteine to phenylalanine, the CDR3 counts 16 amino acids. The sequence is cut down to CDR3 DNA, 48 bases in frame from base 1. The table lists this clonotype with many counts. Its antigen has not been determined. Per-base qualities were not stored, and no clone one base away is much larger. What this sample's treatment or condition label stands for: live attenuated yellow fever vaccine strain. At every blood-draw timepoint, two biological replicates of bulk PBMCs were collected. A standard Ficoll-Paque protocol was used to isolate PBMCs from peripheral blood. TriZol was used to extract RNA from bulk PBMCs, from CD4 and CD8 fractions, and from dextramer-positive and dextramer-negative fractions.

The sequencing used PBMCs, collected 5 days after the yellow fever booster vaccination. The rearrangement joined TRBV5-1 to TRBJ2-2; 13 bases in the middle match TRBD2. The receptor was derived from a man aged 25-40 years who received the YFV17D yellow fever vaccine. The CDR3 region reads CASSEGLAGRTGELFF. The nucleotide sequence reads as follows: TGCGCCAGCAGCGAGGGACTAGCGGGAAGGACCGGGGAGCTGTTTTTT. Where the CDR3 stops, the reference TRBV5-1 and TRBJ2-2 genes take over; the full variable domain is KAGVTQTPRYLIKTRGQQVTLSCSPISGHRSVSWYQQTPGQGLQFLFEYFSETQRNKGNFPGRFSGRQFSNSRSEMNVSTLELGDSALYLCASSEGLAGRTGELFFGEGSRLTVL.